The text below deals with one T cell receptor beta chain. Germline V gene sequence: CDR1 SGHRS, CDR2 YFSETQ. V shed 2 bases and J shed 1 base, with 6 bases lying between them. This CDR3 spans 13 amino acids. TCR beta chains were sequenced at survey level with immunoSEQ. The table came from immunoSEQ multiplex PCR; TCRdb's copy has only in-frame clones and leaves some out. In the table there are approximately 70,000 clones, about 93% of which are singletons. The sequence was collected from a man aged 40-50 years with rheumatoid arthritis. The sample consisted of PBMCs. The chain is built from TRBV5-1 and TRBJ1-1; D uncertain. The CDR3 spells CASSLDSNTEAFF. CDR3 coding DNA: TGCGCCAGCAGCTTAGACTCGAACACTGAAGCTTTCTTT.